These 15 T cell receptor beta chains share one sample of origin, sequenced in a study of blood T cells in healthy people across ages. Through a sample-barcoded 5' primer and a J-beta primer mix, a second PCR was run for roughly 6 to 12 cycles. TCRdb ran MiXCR on the 5' RACE reads and lists one entry per CDR3 protein. The repertoire holds about 800,000 distinct CDR3 sequences, with roughly 50% as singletons. The sequenced sample was blood. The source of these receptors is a man aged 30 to 39 in good health.

The chain links TRBV29-1 to TRBJ2-7; perhaps D is TRBD1 or TRBD2 (5 bases each). V lost 6 bases, J lost 3 bases, and 12 bases lay in between. CDR1 and CDR2 (germline): SQVTM, ANQGSEA. The CDR3 runs to 12 residues. The CDR3 loop is CSVGDGNYEQYF. The CDR3 region has the DNA TGCAGCGTGGGGGACGGCAACTACGAGCAGTACTTC.

This rearrangement joins TRBV4-3 to TRBJ2-3; 12 positions agree with TRBD2. Germline lookup yields CDR1 LGHNA and CDR2 YSLEER. Losses at the gene ends were 4 bases for V and 4 bases for J; bases not matched to a gene: 6. The CDR3 totals 16 residues. As DNA, the CDR3 is TGCGCCAGCAGCCTCCGACTAGCGGGAGACTCAGATACGCAGTATTTT. Encoded protein: CASSLRLAGDSDTQYF.

This chain links TRBV5-1 with TRBJ2-7; no firm D call. The CDR3 length is 16 residues. CDR1 and CDR2 from the germline V gene are SGHRS and YFSETQ. V was pared by 4 bases and J by 1 base, with 18 bases between. CDR3 residues: CASSPGGSRASYEQYF. The DNA of the CDR3 is TGCGCCAGCAGCCCGGGCGGTAGTCGGGCTTCCTACGAGCAGTACTTC.

This clonotype has more than one count but fewer than ten. The genes are TRBV27 and TRBJ2-7; TRBD1 or TRBD2 may be the D gene (6 bases each). V lost 5 bases, J lost 1 base, and 24 bases lay in between. Germline-derived CDR1 and CDR2 are MNHEY and SMNVEV (reference sequence). The CDR3 covers 18 residues. The CDR3 is CASSPPRRGEAVSYEQYF. The DNA of the CDR3 is TGTGCCAGCAGTCCACCACGGAGGGGGGAGGCAGTATCCTACGAGCAGTACTTC.

The chain combines TRBV29-1 with TRBJ1-1; no clear D. V was pared by 6 bases and J by 10 bases, with 18 bases between. Germline loops: CDR1 SQVTM, CDR2 ANQGSEA. This CDR3 comprises 12 residues. In DNA form, the CDR3 reads TGCAGCGTCAGCACATCTTGGGTGACAGCTTTCTTT. It specifies CSVSTSWVTAFF. Drawing the rest from reference TRBV29-1 and TRBJ1-1, the complete variable domain is SAVISQKPSRDICQRGTSLTIQCQVDSQVTMMFWYRQQPGQSLTLIATANQGSEATYESGFVIDKFPISRPNLTFSTLTVSNMSPEDSSIYLCSVSTSWVTAFFGQGTRLTVV.

This clonotype was observed a few times. The V gene is TRBV28, the J gene TRBJ1-2; 10 bases line up with TRBD1. The V gene's germline CDR1 is MDHEN and CDR2 SYDVKM. The CDR3 extends over 16 amino acids. J lost 7 bases, V lost 2 bases, and 10 bases had no gene match. In DNA, the CDR3 is TGTGCCAGCAGTTTAATACCCGGGACAGGGGACGGTGGCTACACCTTC. This encodes CASSLIPGTGDGGYTF.

The CDR3 is CASSFARVKSPLHF. CDR3 nucleotides: TGTGCCAGCAGTTTCGCCAGGGTTAAGTCACCCCTCCACTTT. V gene TRBV12-3 or TRBV12-4 combines with J gene TRBJ1-6; tentative D call: TRBD1 (5 bases). The CDR3 covers 14 residues. V was trimmed by 3 bases and J by 10 bases, leaving 13 bases between them.

This clonotype appeared a few times. V and J are TRBV5-1 and TRBJ2-1, with 8 bases matching TRBD1. CDR1 is SGHRS and CDR2 is YFSETQ in the germline V gene. The CDR3 sequence is 13 residues long. The junction had 7 bases not matched to a gene; V was cut back by 0 bases and J by 14 bases. CDR3 region: CASSLARDRREFF. In nucleotides, the CDR3 is TGCGCCAGCAGCTTGGCCCGGGACAGGAGGGAGTTCTTC. The complete variable domain, with remaining parts taken from reference TRBV5-1 and TRBJ2-1, reads KAGVTQTPRYLIKTRGQQVTLSCSPISGHRSVSWYQQTPGQGLQFLFEYFSETQRNKGNFPGRFSGRQFSNSRSEMNVSTLELGDSALYLCASSLARDRREFFGPGTRLTVL.

This clonotype has only a few counts. The rearrangement joins TRBV7-2 to TRBJ1-2; D unresolved. Germline-derived CDR1 and CDR2 are SGHTA and FQGNSA. There are 13 residues in the CDR3. Trimming stripped 3 bases from V and 8 bases from J, with 13 bases between. The CDR3 loop reads CASSFSGILGYTF. CDR3 sequence (DNA): TGTGCCAGCAGCTTCTCCGGGATTCTGGGCTACACCTTC.

The rearrangement links TRBV7-2 to TRBJ2-1; unclear D gene. This CDR3 comprises 13 residues. The germline V gene has CDR1 SGHTA and CDR2 FQGNSA. Trimming removed 1 base at V and 5 bases at J, with 6 bases between. The CDR3 coding sequence is TGTGCCAGCAGCTTAGTCGCCAACAATGAGCAGTTCTTC. This sequence encodes CASSLVANNEQFF.

The J gene is TRBJ2-1, the V gene TRBV27, with TRBD2 matching over 11 bases. In germline, CDR1 is MNHEY, CDR2 SMNVEV (reference sequence). J was trimmed by 5 bases and V by 6 bases; bases with no gene match: 9. This CDR3 comprises 16 residues. Here the CDR3 reads CASSPLAGVVHNEQFF. DNA for the CDR3: TGTGCCAGCAGCCCACTAGCGGGAGTGGTCCACAATGAGCAGTTCTTC.

Turning to this clonotype: One end of the junction is discordant with germline, which a read error may explain. The chain uses TRBV5-1 and TRBJ2-7; possible D gene TRBD1, 6 bases. This CDR3 has 15 residues. Germline CDR1 is SGHRS and CDR2 is YFSETQ. The DNA for the CDR3 is TGCGCCGGCAGCTTGGGGATGGGGGCCAACTACGAGCAGTACTTC. Translated: CAGSLGMGANYEQYF.

A word on this clonotype: With a much larger clone just one base away, this may be a read error. The CDR3 end shows no conserved phenylalanine or tryptophan, and so a read error is likely. J is TRBJ2-4 and V is TRBV28; D is possibly TRBD2 (5 bases). The CDR3 runs to 14 residues. The germline V gene encodes CDR1 MDHEN and CDR2 SYDVKM. Deletions cut 4 bases from V and 0 bases from J, with 7 bases between. The CDR3 region has the DNA TGTGCCAGCAGTTACGGACTAGCCAAAAACATTCAGTACTCC. Its protein product is CASSYGLAKNIQYS.

The chain is built from TRBV20-1 and TRBJ1-1; D is ambiguous. Germline V lookup: CDR1 DFQATT, CDR2 SNEGSKA (reference sequence). The V gene lost 5 bases and the J gene lost 0 bases, with 7 bases spanning the gap. The CDR3 has 12 residues. CDR3 nucleotides: TGCAGTGCTCGACTCATGAACACTGAAGCTTTCTTT. This sequence encodes CSARLMNTEAFF.

The V and J genes are TRBV19 and TRBJ1-5; possibly TRBD1 for D (6 bases). Trimming stripped 5 bases from V and 4 bases from J, with 12 bases between. This CDR3 contains 14 residues. In germline, CDR1 is LNHDA, CDR2 SQIVND (reference sequence). The CDR3 loop is CASSPYDRNQPQHF. DNA of the CDR3: TGTGCCAGTAGTCCTTACGACAGGAATCAGCCCCAGCATTTT.